The 18 T cell receptor beta chains listed next were all sequenced from one sample in a study of blood T cell repertoires in COVID-19. Sequenced by immunoSEQ multiplex PCR; TCRdb stores in-frame clones only, minus some. The sample holds fewer than 200,000 clones, 70% to 90% seen once. The sequenced material came from peripheral blood. The receptors were gathered from a man aged 40-49 years with active or convalescent COVID-19.

The chain joins TRBV5-1 to TRBJ1-1, with TRBD1 matching 8 bases. V gave up 4 bases and J gave up 0 bases; unmatched junction bases: 5. The CDR3 length is 15 residues. CDR1 SGHRS and CDR2 YFSETQ come from the germline V gene. In nucleotides, the CDR3 is TGCGCCAGCAGCCTCGGACAGGGAATGAACACTGAAGCTTTCTTT. Translating gives CASSLGQGMNTEAFF. Using reference TRBV5-1 and TRBJ1-1 for the parts outside the CDR3, the full variable domain is KAGVTQTPRYLIKTRGQQVTLSCSPISGHRSVSWYQQTPGQGLQFLFEYFSETQRNKGNFPGRFSGRQFSNSRSEMNVSTLELGDSALYLCASSLGQGMNTEAFFGQGTRLTVV.

The count of this clone is one. The CDR3 DNA follows: TGTGCCAGCAGTTTTGTGGGACAAACCGTGGATGGAAACACCATATATTTT. Its translation is CASSFVGQTVDGNTIYF. The V call is TRBV28, the J call TRBJ1-3; maybe TRBD1 (6 bases). V was pared by 3 bases and J by 3 bases, with 18 bases between. The CDR3 is made up of 17 amino acids. CDR1 is MDHEN and CDR2 is SYDVKM in the germline V gene.

In its sample, this clone was seen a few times. The chain joins TRBV27 to TRBJ1-1; D is possibly TRBD1 (5 bases). Germline CDR1 reads MNHEY; CDR2 reads SMNVEV (reference sequence). The length of the CDR3 is 15 residues. V was shortened by 4 bases and J by 0 bases, with 12 bases between the two germline ends. CDR3 nucleotide sequence: TGTGCCAGCAGTTACTCGACAGTCCTGAACACTGAAGCTTTCTTT. It specifies CASSYSTVLNTEAFF.

The chain links TRBV7-3 to TRBJ2-3, with D possibly matching TRBD1 (6 bases). The germline gives CDR1 SGHTA, CDR2 FQGTGA. CDR3 length: 13 residues. The V gene lost 7 bases and the J gene lost 5 bases, with 13 bases spanning the gap. The CDR3 nucleotides read TGTGCCAGCACGGGACAACCGATAGATACGCAGTATTTT. Its protein is CASTGQPIDTQYF.

The rearrangement uses TRBV7-8 and TRBJ2-2; TRBD2 aligns across 14 bases. CDR3 length: 17 residues. Germline assignment: CDR1 SGHVS and CDR2 FQNEAQ. Unmatched junction bases numbered 10, after V lost 9 bases and J lost 4 bases. The CDR3 DNA sequence: TGTGCCAGTGGGCCGACTAGCGGGAGGGCCGTCACCGGGGAGCTGTTTTTT. It yields the protein CASGPTSGRAVTGELFF.

In its sample, this clone was seen a few times. The chain links TRBV2 to TRBJ2-7; D is perhaps TRBD2 (6 bases). The CDR3 consists of 15 residues. Germline-derived CDR1 and CDR2 are SNHLY and FYNNEI. Trimming shortened V by 4 bases and J by 0 bases, and 13 bases separated the two germline ends. The chain's CDR3 is CASSGRISGSYEQYF. CDR3 nucleotide sequence: TGTGCCAGCAGTGGAAGGATTAGCGGCTCCTACGAGCAGTACTTC. Full variable domain (remainder filled in from reference TRBV2 and TRBJ2-7): EPEVTQTPSHQVTQMGQEVILRCVPISNHLYFYWYRQILGQKVEFLVSFYNNEISEKSEIFDDQFSVERPDGSNFTLKIRSTKLEDSAMYFCASSGRISGSYEQYFGPGTRLTVT.

This clone has only one observation. The genes are TRBV6-5 and TRBJ2-5; the match to TRBD2 covers 10 bases. The CDR3 has 15 amino acids. Germline lookup yields CDR1 MNHEY and CDR2 SVGAGI. V shed 4 bases and J 1 base; nucleotides not matched to a gene: 3. The CDR3, as DNA: TGTGCCAGCAGTTCACTAGCGGGGTTCCAAGAGACCCAGTACTTC. This encodes CASSSLAGFQETQYF.

The sample holds one count of this clone. This sequence joins TRBV10-3 and TRBJ2-7, with D perhaps TRBD1 (6 bases). CDR3 length: 15 residues. V lost 6 bases, J lost 0 bases, and 15 bases lay in between. In germline, CDR1 is ENHRY, CDR2 SYGVKD. As DNA, the CDR3 is TGTGCCATCAGGGCACAACAGGGTAGCTCCTACGAGCAGTACTTC. Protein product: CAIRAQQGSSYEQYF.

Only one count was recorded for this clone. The chain is built from TRBV7-8 and TRBJ2-1; tentative D call: TRBD1 (5 bases). V was shortened by 5 bases and J by 4 bases, with 15 bases between the two germline ends. Germline CDR1 reads SGHVS; CDR2 reads FQNEAQ. CDR3 length: 15 amino acids. The CDR3: CASSRDSNLYNEQFF. The DNA for the CDR3 is TGTGCCAGCAGCCGAGACAGCAACCTATACAATGAGCAGTTCTTC.

The genes are TRBV27 and TRBJ2-1; TRBD1 agrees at 10 bases. This CDR3 region has 16 residues. Germline V gives CDR1 MNHEY, CDR2 SMNVEV (reference sequence). The trim removed 4 bases at V and 6 bases at J, leaving 9 bases unmatched. CDR3 sequence reads: CASSSVDRGSPNEQFF. CDR3 sequence (DNA): TGTGCCAGCAGTTCCGTGGACAGGGGGTCCCCCAATGAGCAGTTCTTC.

This clone has only one observation. The chain recombines TRBV5-1 with TRBJ2-5; the match to TRBD1 covers 7 bases. Germline V CDR1 and CDR2: SGHRS, YFSETQ. The CDR3 spans 15 residues. The ends lost 1 base at V and 5 bases at J; junction bases unmatched: 8. The CDR3 sequence is CASSLPGTERETQYF. For the CDR3, the DNA is TGCGCCAGCAGCTTGCCGGGGACAGAGCGGGAGACCCAGTACTTC.

This chain links TRBV7-9 with TRBJ2-7; D remains unclear. The V gene lost 2 bases and the J gene lost 6 bases, with 14 bases spanning the gap. The length of the CDR3 is 14 residues. Germline V CDR1 and CDR2: SEHNR, FQNEAQ (reference sequence). CDR3: CASSLNSGTSEQYF. CDR3 coding DNA: TGTGCCAGCAGCTTAAACTCCGGTACTTCCGAGCAGTACTTC. Drawing the rest from reference TRBV7-9 and TRBJ2-7, the complete variable domain is DTGVSQNPRHKITKRGQNVTFRCDPISEHNRLYWYRQTLGQGPEFLTYFQNEAQLEKSRLLSDRFSAERPKGSFSTLEIQRTEQGDSAMYLCASSLNSGTSEQYFGPGTRLTVT.

V and J are TRBV7-9 and TRBJ1-4; D ambiguous. V was clipped by 3 bases and J by 7 bases, with 3 bases between them. Germline V gene data show CDR1 as SEHNR and CDR2 as FQNEAQ (reference sequence). There are 11 residues in the CDR3. DNA for the CDR3: TGTGCCAGCAGCTTGAGTGAAAAACTGTTTTTT. Amino acid sequence: CASSLSEKLFF.

This clone was recorded only once. The chain is built from TRBV5-6 and TRBJ2-7; D is uncertain. The CDR3 consists of 16 residues. The germline V and J ends were trimmed by 0 bases and 3 bases, with 16 bases remaining between them. The V gene's germline CDR1 is SGHDT and CDR2 YYEEEE. In DNA, the CDR3 is TGTGCCAGCAGCTTGGAGGTGACCGGGTTGGGCTACGAGCAGTACTTC. Translated, it gives CASSLEVTGLGYEQYF.

V and J are TRBV5-1 and TRBJ2-1; 7 bases fit TRBD2. This CDR3 has 13 amino acids. Unmatched junction bases numbered 6, after V lost 5 bases and J lost 7 bases. CDR1 is SGHRS, CDR2 YFSETQ, per germline. DNA of the CDR3: TGCGCCAGCAGTTCTAGCGGAACTAATGAGCAGTTCTTC. Protein product: CASSSSGTNEQFF.

The V and J genes are TRBV2 and TRBJ2-3; 7 bases align to TRBD2. This CDR3 contains 13 residues. Looked up from germline, CDR1 is SNHLY and CDR2 is FYNNEI. V lost 4 bases to trimming and J lost 5 bases; unmatched junction nucleotides: 3. CDR3 in amino acids: CASSGPGGDTQYF. Here the CDR3 DNA reads TGTGCCAGCAGTGGTCCGGGGGGAGATACGCAGTATTTT.

V usage is TRBV15 and J usage is TRBJ2-1; D unresolved. CDR3 size: 12 residues. Germline values: CDR1 LNHNV, CDR2 YYDKDF (reference sequence). Trimming left V 0 bases short and J 9 bases short, with 6 bases between. CDR3 bases: TGTGCCACCAGCAGAGAGAGTGGTGAGCAGTTCTTC. Amino acid sequence: CATSRESGEQFF.

The gene calls are TRBV27 and TRBJ2-7, with TRBD1 matching over 7 bases. The CDR3 is 14 amino acids. CDR1 and CDR2 (germline): MNHEY, SMNVEV (reference sequence). Losses at the gene ends were 0 bases for V and 7 bases for J; bases not matched to a gene: 6. For the CDR3, the DNA is TGTGCCAGCAGTTTATCGTCGACAGGGTGGGAGCAGTACTTC. It translates to CASSLSSTGWEQYF.